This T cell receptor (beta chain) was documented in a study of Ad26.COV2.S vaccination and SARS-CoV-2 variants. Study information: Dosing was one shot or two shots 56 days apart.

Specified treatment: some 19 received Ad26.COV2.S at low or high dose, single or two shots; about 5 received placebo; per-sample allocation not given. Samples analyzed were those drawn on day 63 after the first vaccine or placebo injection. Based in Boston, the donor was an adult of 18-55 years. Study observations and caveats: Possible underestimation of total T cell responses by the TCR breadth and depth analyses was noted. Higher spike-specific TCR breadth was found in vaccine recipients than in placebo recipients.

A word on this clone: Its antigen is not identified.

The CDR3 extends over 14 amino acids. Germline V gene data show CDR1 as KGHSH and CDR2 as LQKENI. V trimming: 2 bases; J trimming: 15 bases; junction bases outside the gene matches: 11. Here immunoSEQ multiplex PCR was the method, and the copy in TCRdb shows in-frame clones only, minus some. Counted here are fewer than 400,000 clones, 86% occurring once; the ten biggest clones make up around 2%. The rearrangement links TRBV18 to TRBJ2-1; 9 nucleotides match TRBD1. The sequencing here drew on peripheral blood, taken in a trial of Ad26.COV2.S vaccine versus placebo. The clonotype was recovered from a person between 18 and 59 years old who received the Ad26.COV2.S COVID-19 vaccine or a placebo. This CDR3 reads CASSPGTGNTVGFF. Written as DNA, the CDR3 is TGTGCCAGCTCACCAGGGACAGGGAACACCGTGGGGTTCTTC. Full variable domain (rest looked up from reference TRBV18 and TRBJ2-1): NAGVMQNPRHLVRRRGQEARLRCSPMKGHSHVYWYRQLPEEGLKFMVYLQKENIIDESGMPKERFSAEFPKEGPSILRIQQVVRGDSAAYFCASSPGTGNTVGFFGPGTRLTVL.